The 7 T cell receptor beta chains reported below all come from one sample, sequenced in a study of CD4 T cells in relation to SARS-CoV-2 and coronaviruses. Measured with immunoSEQ multiplex PCR; TCRdb has only the in-frame clones, and not every one. The table records approximately 59,000 clones, around 86% of them present only once. The unexposed donors gave CD4+ T cells in 2011-2018, prior to COVID-19. The sequenced material came from memory CD4+ T cells from PBMCs. These receptor sequences come from a human donor in good health.

This clone was counted a few times. The rearrangement uses TRBV30 and TRBJ1-5; D remains unclear. Trimming pared 1 base from V and 3 bases from J, leaving 7 bases between. Germline CDR1 reads GTSNPN; CDR2 reads SVGIG (reference sequence). The CDR3 is made up of 13 amino acids. The CDR3 reads CAWSGSANQPQHF. CDR3 nucleotide sequence: TGTGCCTGGAGTGGTTCAGCCAATCAGCCCCAGCATTTT.

The chain joins TRBV5-1 to TRBJ2-3; D is undetermined. From germline, CDR1 is SGHRS and CDR2 YFSETQ. The V gene lost 4 bases and the J gene lost 4 bases, with 13 bases spanning the gap. CDR3 length: 14 residues. The CDR3 region has the DNA TGCGCCAGCAGCCCCACTCCGACGTCAGATACGCAGTATTTT. Translating it yields CASSPTPTSDTQYF.

The chain is built from TRBV5-1 and TRBJ2-2, with 7 bases that match TRBD1. CDR1 and CDR2 (germline): SGHRS, YFSETQ. After removal of 3 bases from V and 0 bases from J, the junction contained 2 bases not matched to a gene. CDR3 size: 15 residues. CDR3 in DNA: TGCGCCAGCAGCTGGGACAGCGCGAACACCGGGGAGCTGTTTTTT. Its protein is CASSWDSANTGELFF.

This clone was recorded only once. This chain links TRBV9 with TRBJ1-1; D might be TRBD1 (5 bases). CDR1 is SGDLS, CDR2 YYNGEE, per germline. V was shortened by 0 bases and J by 4 bases, with 13 bases between the two germline ends. This CDR3 is 15 amino acids long. The DNA of the CDR3 is TGTGCCAGCAGCGTAGGTAGGGGTTGGGGCACTGAAGCTTTCTTT. It specifies CASSVGRGWGTEAFF.

This rearrangement joins TRBV5-4 to TRBJ2-3; 10 bases map to TRBD2. There are 16 residues in the CDR3. V trimming: 7 bases; J trimming: 0 bases; junction bases outside the gene matches: 8. In germline, CDR1 is SGHNT, CDR2 YYREEE (reference sequence). The CDR3 DNA sequence: TGTGCCAGCCTTAGCGGGGGGCTCACTAGCACAGATACGCAGTATTTT. Its translation is CASLSGGLTSTDTQYF.

The chain uses TRBV15 and TRBJ1-3; maybe TRBD1 (6 bases). V was cut by 1 base and J by 2 bases, with 6 bases left in between. CDR1 is LNHNV and CDR2 is YYDKDF in the germline V gene (reference sequence). This CDR3 contains 14 residues. This CDR3 is CATSRGTAGNTIYF. CDR3 bases: TGTGCCACCAGCAGAGGGACAGCTGGAAACACCATATATTTT.

V usage is TRBV12-2 and J usage is TRBJ1-3; the table's D call, TRBD1, was not checked against the DNA. TRBV12-2 is marked as a pseudogene. This CDR3 is 17 amino acids long. CDR3 in DNA: TGTGCAAGTCGCTTGGGTCGGAACACTCTGGCAACAGGGGGAACATATTTT. It yields the protein CASRLGRNTLATGGTYF.